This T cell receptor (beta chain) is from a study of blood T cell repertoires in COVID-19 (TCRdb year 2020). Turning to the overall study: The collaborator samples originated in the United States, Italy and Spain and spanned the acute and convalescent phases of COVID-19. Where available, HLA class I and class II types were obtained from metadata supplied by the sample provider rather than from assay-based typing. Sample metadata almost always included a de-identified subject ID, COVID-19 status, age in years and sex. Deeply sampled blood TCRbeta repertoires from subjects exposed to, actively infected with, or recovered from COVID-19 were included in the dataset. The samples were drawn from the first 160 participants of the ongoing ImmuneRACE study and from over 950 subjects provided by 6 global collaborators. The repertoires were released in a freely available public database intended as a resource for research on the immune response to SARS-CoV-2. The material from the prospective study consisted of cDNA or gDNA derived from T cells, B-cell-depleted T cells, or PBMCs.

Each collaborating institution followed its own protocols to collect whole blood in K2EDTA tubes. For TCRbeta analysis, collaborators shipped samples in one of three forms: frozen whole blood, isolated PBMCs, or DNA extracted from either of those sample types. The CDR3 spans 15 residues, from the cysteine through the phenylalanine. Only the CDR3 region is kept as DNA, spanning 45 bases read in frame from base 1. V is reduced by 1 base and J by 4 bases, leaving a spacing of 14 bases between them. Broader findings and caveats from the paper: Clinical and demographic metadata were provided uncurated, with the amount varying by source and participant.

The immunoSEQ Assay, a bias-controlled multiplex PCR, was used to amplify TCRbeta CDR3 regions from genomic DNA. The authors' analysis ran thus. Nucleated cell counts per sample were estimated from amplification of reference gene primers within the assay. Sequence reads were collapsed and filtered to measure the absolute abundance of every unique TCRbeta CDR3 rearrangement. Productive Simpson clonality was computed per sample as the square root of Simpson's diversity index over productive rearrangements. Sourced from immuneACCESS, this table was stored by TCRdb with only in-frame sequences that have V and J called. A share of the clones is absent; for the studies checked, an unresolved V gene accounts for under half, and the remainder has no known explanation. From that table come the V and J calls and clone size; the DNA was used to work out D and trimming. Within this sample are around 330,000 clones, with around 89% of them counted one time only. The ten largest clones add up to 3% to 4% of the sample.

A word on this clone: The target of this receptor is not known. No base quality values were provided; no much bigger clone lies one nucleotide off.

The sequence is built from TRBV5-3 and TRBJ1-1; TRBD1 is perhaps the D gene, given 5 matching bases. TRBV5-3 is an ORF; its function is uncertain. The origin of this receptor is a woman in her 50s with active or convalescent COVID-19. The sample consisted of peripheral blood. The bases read TGTGCCAGAAGCTTGATCGGGACTGCGGGCACTGAAGCTTTCTTT. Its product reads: CARSLIGTAGTEAFF.